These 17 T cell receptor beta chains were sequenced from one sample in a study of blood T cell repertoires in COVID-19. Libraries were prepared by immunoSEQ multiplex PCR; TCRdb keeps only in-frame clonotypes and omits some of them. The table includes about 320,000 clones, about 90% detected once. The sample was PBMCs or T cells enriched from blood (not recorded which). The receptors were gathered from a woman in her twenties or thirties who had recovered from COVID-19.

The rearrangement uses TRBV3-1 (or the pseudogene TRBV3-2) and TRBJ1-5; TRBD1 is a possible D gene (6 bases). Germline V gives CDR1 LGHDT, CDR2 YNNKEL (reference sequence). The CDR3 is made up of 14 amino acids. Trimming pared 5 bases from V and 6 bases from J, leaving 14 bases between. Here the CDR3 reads CASSKGGGSQPQHF. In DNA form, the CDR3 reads TGTGCCAGCAGCAAAGGGGGGGGAAGTCAGCCCCAGCATTTT.

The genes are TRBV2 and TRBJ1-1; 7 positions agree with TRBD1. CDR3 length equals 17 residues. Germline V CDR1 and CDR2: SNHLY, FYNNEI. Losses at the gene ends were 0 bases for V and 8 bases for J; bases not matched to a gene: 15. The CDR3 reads CASSEATVLGTVDEAFF. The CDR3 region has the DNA TGTGCCAGCAGTGAAGCGACGGTACTGGGGACAGTTGACGAAGCTTTCTTT.

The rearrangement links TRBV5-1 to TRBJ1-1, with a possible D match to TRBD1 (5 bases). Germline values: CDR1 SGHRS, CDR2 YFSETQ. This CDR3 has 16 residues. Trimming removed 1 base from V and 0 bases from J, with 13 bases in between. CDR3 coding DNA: TGCGCCAGCAGCTTGACTCTCGCAGGGTTGAACACTGAAGCTTTCTTT. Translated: CASSLTLAGLNTEAFF.

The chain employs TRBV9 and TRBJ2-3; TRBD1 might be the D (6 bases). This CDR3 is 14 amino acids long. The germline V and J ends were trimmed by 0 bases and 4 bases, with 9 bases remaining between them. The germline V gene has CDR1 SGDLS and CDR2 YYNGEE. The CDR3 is CASSVGAGADTQYF. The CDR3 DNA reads TGTGCCAGCAGCGTAGGGGCAGGGGCAGATACGCAGTATTTT.

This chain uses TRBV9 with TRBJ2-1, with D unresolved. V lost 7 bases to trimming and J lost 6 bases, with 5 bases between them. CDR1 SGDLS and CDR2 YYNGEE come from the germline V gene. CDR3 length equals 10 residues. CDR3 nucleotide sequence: TGTGCCAGCGCAGGCAATGAGCAGTTCTTC. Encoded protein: CASAGNEQFF.

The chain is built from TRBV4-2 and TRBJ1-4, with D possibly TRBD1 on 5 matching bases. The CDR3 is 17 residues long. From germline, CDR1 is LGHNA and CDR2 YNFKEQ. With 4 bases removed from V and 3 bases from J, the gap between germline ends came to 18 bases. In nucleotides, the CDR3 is TGTGCCAGCAGCCCCGGGGGTAGGGGCGCACCTAATGAAAAACTGTTTTTT. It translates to CASSPGGRGAPNEKLFF.

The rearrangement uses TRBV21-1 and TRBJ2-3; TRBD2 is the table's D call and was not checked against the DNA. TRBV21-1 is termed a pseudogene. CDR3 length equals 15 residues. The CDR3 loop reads CASSTLAGATDTQYF. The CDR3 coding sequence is TGTGCCAGCAGCACTCTGGCGGGGGCCACAGATACGCAGTATTTT.

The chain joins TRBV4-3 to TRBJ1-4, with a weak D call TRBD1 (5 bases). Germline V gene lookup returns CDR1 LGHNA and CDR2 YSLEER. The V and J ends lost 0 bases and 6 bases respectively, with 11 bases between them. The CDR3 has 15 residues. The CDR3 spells CASSQEARADEKLFF. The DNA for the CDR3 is TGCGCCAGCAGCCAAGAGGCCAGGGCGGATGAAAAACTGTTTTTT.

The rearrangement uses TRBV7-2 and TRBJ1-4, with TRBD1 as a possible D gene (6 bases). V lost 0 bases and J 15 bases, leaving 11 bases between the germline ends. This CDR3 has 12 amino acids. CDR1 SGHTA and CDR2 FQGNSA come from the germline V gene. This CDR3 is CASSLAGARLFF. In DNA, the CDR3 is TGTGCCAGCAGCTTAGCGGGGGCTCGGTTGTTTTTT.

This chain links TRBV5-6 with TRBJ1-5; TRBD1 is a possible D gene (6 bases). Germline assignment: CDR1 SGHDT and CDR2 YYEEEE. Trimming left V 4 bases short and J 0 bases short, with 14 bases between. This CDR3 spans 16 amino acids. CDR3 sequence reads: CASSVYRVSSNQPQHF. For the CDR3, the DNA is TGTGCCAGCAGCGTCTACAGGGTATCTAGCAATCAGCCCCAGCATTTT.

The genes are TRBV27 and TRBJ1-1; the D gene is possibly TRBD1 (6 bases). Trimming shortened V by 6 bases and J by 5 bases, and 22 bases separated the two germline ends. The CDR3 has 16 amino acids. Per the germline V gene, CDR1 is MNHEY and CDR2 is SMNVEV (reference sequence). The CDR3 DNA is TGTGCCAGCAGCCCCCACCTGTTGACAGGAGGAACTGAAGCTTTCTTT. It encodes CASSPHLLTGGTEAFF.

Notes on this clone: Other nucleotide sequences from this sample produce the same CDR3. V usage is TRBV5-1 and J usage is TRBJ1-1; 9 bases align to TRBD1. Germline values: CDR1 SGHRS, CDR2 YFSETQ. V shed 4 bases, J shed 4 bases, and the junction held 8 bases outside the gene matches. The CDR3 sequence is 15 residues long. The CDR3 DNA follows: TGCGCCAGCAGCCAAAACAGGGGGCTGGGCACTGAAGCTTTCTTT. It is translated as CASSQNRGLGTEAFF.

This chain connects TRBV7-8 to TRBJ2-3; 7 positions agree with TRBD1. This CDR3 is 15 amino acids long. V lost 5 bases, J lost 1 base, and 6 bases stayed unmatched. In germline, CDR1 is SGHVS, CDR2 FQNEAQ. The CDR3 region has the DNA TGTGCCAGCAGCCCGGGGACAGCCCGCACAGATACGCAGTATTTT. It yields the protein CASSPGTARTDTQYF.

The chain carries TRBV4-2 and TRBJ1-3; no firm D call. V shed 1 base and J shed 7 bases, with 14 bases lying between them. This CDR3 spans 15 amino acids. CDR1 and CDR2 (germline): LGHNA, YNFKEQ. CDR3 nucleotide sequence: TGTGCCAGCAGCCAAGGGTTGGGCGTGGATAACACCATATATTTT. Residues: CASSQGLGVDNTIYF.

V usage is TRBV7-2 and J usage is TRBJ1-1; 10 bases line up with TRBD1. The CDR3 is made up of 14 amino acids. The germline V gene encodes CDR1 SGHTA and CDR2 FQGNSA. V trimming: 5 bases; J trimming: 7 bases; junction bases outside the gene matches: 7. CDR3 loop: CASSRDRGLGEAFF. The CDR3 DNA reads TGTGCCAGCAGCCGGGACAGGGGTCTGGGTGAAGCTTTCTTT.

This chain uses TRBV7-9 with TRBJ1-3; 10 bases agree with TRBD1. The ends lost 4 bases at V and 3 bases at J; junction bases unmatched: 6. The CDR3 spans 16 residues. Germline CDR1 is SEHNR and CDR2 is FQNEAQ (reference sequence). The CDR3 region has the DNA TGTGCCAGCAGCTCCCGACAGGGGGCTGATGGAAACACCATATATTTT. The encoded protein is CASSSRQGADGNTIYF.

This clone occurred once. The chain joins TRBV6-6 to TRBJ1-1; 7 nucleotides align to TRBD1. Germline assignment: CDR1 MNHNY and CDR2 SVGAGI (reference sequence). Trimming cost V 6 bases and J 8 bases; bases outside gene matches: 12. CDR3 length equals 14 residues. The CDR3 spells CASSPDRRVSEAFF. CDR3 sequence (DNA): TGTGCCAGCAGCCCGGACAGGAGGGTTTCGGAAGCTTTCTTT.